This is a list of T cell receptor beta chains from one sample in a study of T cells in Graves' hyperthyroidism and ophthalmopathy. Using its own MiXCR run on the multiplex PCR reads, TCRdb lists one record per CDR3 protein. The repertoire holds about 640,000 distinct CDR3 sequences, with roughly 20% as singletons. The sequencing input was blood. These receptors were collected from a man aged 30 to 39 with Graves' ophthalmopathy. CDR3s include the opening cysteine and the closing phenylalanine or tryptophan. Each record gives: clone size, CDR3 length, J gene, D gene, V gene, CDR3 DNA, CDR3 protein. D genes are given only for firm matches. Expanded clones get a size class; other rows say once, few or many, or leave the size out.

>many|13|TRBJ2-7|.|TRBV27
TGTGCCAGCAGTTTGAGGGGGTGGGACGAGCAGTACTTC
CASSLRGWDEQYF
>.|15|TRBJ2-1|TRBD2|TRBV19
TGTGCCAGTAGTATAGACCACGGACTAGCCAATGAGCAGTTCTTC
CASSIDHGLANEQFF
>few|16|TRBJ2-7|TRBD2|TRBV28
TGTGCCAGCAGCTCAGGGACTAGCCTCACCTCCTACGAGCAGTACTTC
CASSSGTSLTSYEQYF
>many|14|TRBJ2-7|TRBD2|TRBV28
TGTGCCAGCAGTTTATGGGGAGGGGCCTACGAGCAGTACTTC
CASSLWGGAYEQYF
>few|12|TRBJ2-7|.|TRBV27
TGTGCCAGCAGTTCCGGACCCTTTGAGCAGTACTTC
CASSSGPFEQYF
>few|16|TRBJ1-4|TRBD1|TRBV15
TGTGCCACCAGCAGTCGGACAGGGGTTACTAATGAAAAACTGTTTTTT
CATSSRTGVTNEKLFF
>few|19|TRBJ1-1|.|TRBV24-1
TGTGCCACCAGTGATACGAAGAAAGTGCTTACTTTCATGAACACTGAAGCTTTCTTT
CATSDTKKVLTFMNTEAFF
>few|15|TRBJ2-2|TRBD2|TRBV3-1
TGTGCCAGCAGCCAACTAGCGGGAGTCAGCGGGGAGCTGTTTTTT
CASSQLAGVSGELFF
>many|16|TRBJ2-7|.|TRBV20-1
TGCAGTGCTAGAGGGCTGGTACCGGAGGGATACGAGTGGCAGTACTTC
CSARGLVPEGYEWQYF
>many|16|TRBJ2-5|.|TRBV3-1
TGTGCCAGCAGCCAAGATCGGTGGGTTGGGGCGGAGACCCAGTACTTC
CASSQDRWVGAETQYF
>many|14|TRBJ2-2|.|TRBV18
TGTGCCAGCTCACCACCGACGGCGACCGGGGAGCTGTTTTTT
CASSPPTATGELFF
>.|11|TRBJ2-7|.|TRBV28
TGTGCCAGCAGAAGTGAAGTCGAGCAGTACTTC
CASRSEVEQYF
>many|10|TRBJ1-1|.|TRBV5-1
TGCGCCAGCAGCCCCGTTCGGATGTTCTTT
CASSPVRMFF
>.|12|TRBJ1-2|.|TRBV28
TGTGCCAGCAGTTTAATCGGGGGTGGCTACACCTTC
CASSLIGGGYTF
>.|14|TRBJ2-2|.|TRBV30
TGTGCCTCCGACATGGGAGGGAACACCGGGGAGCTGTTTTTT
CASDMGGNTGELFF
>many|18|TRBJ2-7|TRBD1|TRBV2
TGTGCCAGCAGCGTGCTATCTCTTGGACAGGACCGATCTGGGGAGCAGTACTTC
CASSVLSLGQDRSGEQYF
>few|17|TRBJ2-7|.|TRBV13
TGTGCCAGCAGCTTTCAGGGTAGCGACATGAGCTCCTACGAGCAGTACTTC
CASSFQGSDMSSYEQYF
>.|12|TRBJ2-7|TRBD1|TRBV20-1
TGCAGTGCTGAGGGACAGAGCTACGAGCAGTACTTC
CSAEGQSYEQYF
>.|12|TRBJ2-2|.|TRBV6-5
TGTGCCAGCAGTTACCCCGGGGGGGAGCTGTTTTTT
CASSYPGGELFF
>.|10|TRBJ2-3|.|TRBV2
TGTGCCAGCAGTCAAGATACGCAGTATTTT
CASSQDTQYF
>few|16|TRBJ1-3|.|TRBV5-6
TGTGCCAGCAGCGCCCGACGGAGGAGCTCTGGAAACACCATATATTTT
CASSARRRSSGNTIYF
>few|16|TRBJ2-1|.|TRBV28
TGTGCCAGCAGCCCGACATTGGCGAGCTCCTACAATGAGCAGTTCTTC
CASSPTLASSYNEQFF
>.|19|TRBJ2-6|TRBD1|TRBV6-5
TGTGCCAGCAGTTACTTCGGGACAGGGGGCGTATCTGGGGCCAACGTCCTGACTTTC
CASSYFGTGGVSGANVLTF
>many|13|TRBJ1-1|.|TRBV11-2
TGTGCCAGCAGCTTAAAGACGAACACTGAAGCTTTCTTT
CASSLKTNTEAFF
>many|10|TRBJ2-7|.|TRBV2
TGTGCCAGCAGTATTCACGAGCAGTACTTC
CASSIHEQYF
>.|17|TRBJ1-6|.|TRBV4-3
TGCGCCAGCAGCCAAGGCTACAGGAGCTCCTATAATTCACCCCTCCACTTT
CASSQGYRSSYNSPLHF
>few|18|TRBJ2-1|TRBD2|TRBV10-3
TGTGCCATCAGTGAGTCCTGGGGGGTAGCGGGAGACTACAATGAGCAGTTCTTC
CAISESWGVAGDYNEQFF
>.|11|TRBJ2-1|.|TRBV19
TGTGCCAGTACAGAGCGGGATGAGCAGTTCTTC
CASTERDEQFF
>many|17|TRBJ1-1|.|TRBV6-2/TRBV6-3
TGTGCCAGCAGTTACCCCTCGCAGGGGAGGATGAACACTGAAGCTTTCTTT
CASSYPSQGRMNTEAFF
>many|15|TRBJ2-1|.|TRBV11-2
TGTGCCAGCAGCTTAGACTCAGGGGCCCGCCATGAGCAGTTCTTC
CASSLDSGARHEQFF
>many|17|TRBJ2-1|.|TRBV7-9
TGTGCCAGCAGCCGATCCCTAGCGAGAAGCTCCTACAATGAGCAGTTCTTC
CASSRSLARSSYNEQFF
>.|16|TRBJ2-7|TRBD2|TRBV5-1
TGCGCCAGCAGCTTGGGGGTTAGCGGGAGGAATCACGAGCAGTACTTC
CASSLGVSGRNHEQYF
>many|14|TRBJ2-3|TRBD2|TRBV28
TGTGCCAGCAGTGGAATAGCGGGAGAGGATACGCAGTATTTT
CASSGIAGEDTQYF
>few|15|TRBJ1-2|TRBD1|TRBV4-1
TGCGCCAGCAGCCAAGACGGGACAGTTCTTAATGGCTACACCTTC
CASSQDGTVLNGYTF
>many|13|TRBJ1-3|.|TRBV30
TGTGCCTGGAGTGTGAGACAGGGAAACACCATATATTTT
CAWSVRQGNTIYF
>few|15|TRBJ2-1|TRBD2|TRBV4-3
TGCGCCAGCAGCCAAGACAGCGGGAGCCACAATGAGCAGTTCTTC
CASSQDSGSHNEQFF
>many|15|TRBJ1-5|TRBD1|TRBV2
TGTGCCAGCAGTGACACAGGGGGAGCTGGTCAGCCCCAGCATTTT
CASSDTGGAGQPQHF
>few|14|TRBJ2-5|.|TRBV11-2
TGTGCCAGCAGCTTAGTAATGGGTGGGGAGACCCAGTACTTC
CASSLVMGGETQYF
>many|13|TRBJ2-3|.|TRBV20-1
TGCAGTGCTAGAGTGCCGGTCCTAGATACGCAGTATTTT
CSARVPVLDTQYF
>many|15|TRBJ1-4|.|TRBV3-1
TGTGCCAGCAGCCTCAGGGCGGGGAAGAACGAAAAACTGTTTTTT
CASSLRAGKNEKLFF
>few|15|TRBJ1-1|.|TRBV28
TGTGCCAGCAGTTTAGTTCAGACGGCGAGCACTGAAGCTTTCTTT
CASSLVQTASTEAFF
>few|14|TRBJ2-5|TRBD2|TRBV20-1
TGCAGTGCTAGGGAACTAGCGGAACAAGAGACCCAGTACTTC
CSARELAEQETQYF
>.|15|TRBJ2-2|TRBD2|TRBV2
TGTGCCAGCCGGACTAGCGGGAGTTGGTCCGGGGAGCTGTTTTTT
CASRTSGSWSGELFF
>many|13|TRBJ1-6|.|TRBV30
TGTGCCTGGAGTCAGGGCCGGAATTCACCCCTCCACTTT
CAWSQGRNSPLHF
>.|15|TRBJ2-5|.|TRBV27
TGTGCCAGCAGTCCGCGGCTTGGGACAATAGAGACCCAGTACTTC
CASSPRLGTIETQYF
>.|14|TRBJ1-3|.|TRBV6-2/TRBV6-3
TGTGCCAGCAGTTCTACCGTCTCTGGAAACACCATATATTTT
CASSSTVSGNTIYF
>few|14|TRBJ1-2|TRBD1|TRBV5-1
TGCGCCAGCAGCCCGAGACAGGGGGCGATCGGCTACACCTTC
CASSPRQGAIGYTF
>few|18|TRBJ1-2|.|TRBV11-2
TGTGCCAGCAGCTTAGATCGGTACAGCCAGAATGCTAACTATGGCTACACCTTC
CASSLDRYSQNANYGYTF
>.|13|TRBJ1-6|TRBD1|TRBV30
TGTGCCTGGGGACAGGGATATAATTCACCCCTCCACTTT
CAWGQGYNSPLHF
>few|14|TRBJ2-7|.|TRBV4-3
TGCGCCAGCAGCCAGACTCCGGGGCCCTACGAGCAGTACTTC
CASSQTPGPYEQYF
>.|14|TRBJ1-2|.|TRBV27
TGTGCCAGCAGTTTAGGTGGATCAGCTGGAGGCTACACCTTC
CASSLGGSAGGYTF
>few|16|TRBJ2-7|TRBD2|TRBV18
TGTGCCAGCTCCCTCCGGCTAGCGGGATCGAATAGCGAGCAGTACTTC
CASSLRLAGSNSEQYF